This TCR beta chain was recovered during a study of OX40 agonist ivuxolimab in advanced cancers. Study details: Ivuxolimab doses were 0.01, 0.1, 0.3, 1.5, 3 or 10 mg/kg every 2 weeks. One hepatocellular carcinoma and two cutaneous melanoma patients partially responded.

Patients with autoimmune history or systemic immunosuppression were excluded. Here immunoSEQ multiplex PCR was the method, and the copy in TCRdb shows in-frame clones only, minus some. The data contain approximately 40,000 clones, over 75% of them singletons. J was trimmed by 6 bases and V by 5 bases; bases with no gene match: 9. This CDR3 comprises 16 residues. CDR1 is SGHTA and CDR2 is FQGNSA in the germline V gene. The sequenced sample was CD4+ or CD8+ T cells sorted from blood, obtained in a trial of the OX40 agonist ivuxolimab. The J gene is TRBJ2-1, the V gene TRBV7-2; 11 bases are a match to TRBD2. The TCR originated in an adult with an advanced solid tumor such as melanoma, head and neck, liver or kidney cancer. CDR3 sequence reads: CASSPMAGLAANEQFF. For the CDR3, the DNA is TGTGCCAGCAGCCCAATGGCGGGACTAGCGGCCAATGAGCAGTTCTTC.